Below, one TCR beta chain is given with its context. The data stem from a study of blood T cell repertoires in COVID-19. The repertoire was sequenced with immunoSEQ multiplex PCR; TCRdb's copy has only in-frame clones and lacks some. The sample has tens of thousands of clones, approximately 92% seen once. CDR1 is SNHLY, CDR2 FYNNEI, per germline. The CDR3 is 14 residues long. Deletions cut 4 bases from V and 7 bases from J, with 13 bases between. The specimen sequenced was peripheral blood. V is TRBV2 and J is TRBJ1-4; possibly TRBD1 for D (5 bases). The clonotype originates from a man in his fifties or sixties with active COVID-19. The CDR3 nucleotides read TGTGCCAGCAGTGGAGGAGGGGCGGGTGAAAAACTGTTTTTT. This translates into CASSGGGAGEKLFF.